The 30 T cell receptor beta chains listed next were all sequenced from one sample in a study of T cell clonotyping in hematopoietic cell transplantation. Sequencing was performed with immunoSEQ multiplex PCR; in TCRdb, only in-frame clones are kept and a portion is missing. The repertoire holds fewer than 50,000 clones, with about 93% as singletons. What was sequenced was peripheral blood mononuclear cells. Receptor source: a woman between 45 and 60 years old in good health. Some clones in this sample may be carry-over from other donors' samples.

The genes are TRBV4-3 and TRBJ2-3; 8 positions agree with TRBD2. The CDR3 sequence is 15 residues long. With V trimmed by 2 bases and J by 3 bases, 4 bases remained unmatched. From germline, CDR1 is LGHNA and CDR2 YSLEER. The chain's CDR3 is CASSQRRGVTDTQYF. Written as DNA, the CDR3 is TGCGCCAGCAGCCAACGGCGGGGGGTAACAGATACGCAGTATTTT.

The CDR3 nucleotides read TGCGCCAGCAGCTTGCTGCAGGGGGCCTACGAGCAGTACTTC. Translated, it gives CASSLLQGAYEQYF. The rearrangement joins TRBV5-1 to TRBJ2-7, with 7 bases that match TRBD1. The CDR3 contains 14 residues. The germline CDR1 and CDR2 sequences are SGHRS and YFSETQ. V shed 1 base and J 2 bases; nucleotides not matched to a gene: 3.

The genes are TRBV6-5 and TRBJ1-1, with a tentative D call TRBD1 (6 bases). Trimming cost V 1 base and J 4 bases, with 13 bases left between them. The CDR3 spans 15 residues. The V gene's germline CDR1 is MNHEY and CDR2 SVGAGI. CDR3 region: CASSYFRGRGTEAFF. CDR3 nucleotide sequence: TGTGCCAGCAGTTACTTCAGGGGTCGGGGCACTGAAGCTTTCTTT.

The chain employs TRBV4-3 and TRBJ2-1; 7 nucleotides align to TRBD2. Germline V lookup: CDR1 LGHNA, CDR2 YSLEER. The CDR3 length is 16 residues. After removal of 0 bases from V and 4 bases from J, the junction contained 6 bases not matched to a gene. CDR3 bases: TGCGCCAGCAGCCAAGATTTGGGGGGGGGTTACAATGAGCAGTTCTTC. Its translation: CASSQDLGGGYNEQFF.

The chain combines TRBV12-5 with TRBJ1-1; D is possibly TRBD1 (5 bases). This CDR3 contains 13 residues. CDR1 and CDR2 (germline): LGHNT, FRNRAP. Trimming shortened V by 8 bases and J by 4 bases, and 14 bases separated the two germline ends. CDR3 coding DNA: TGTGCTAGTAGCCGGGGGGGTACCACTGAAGCTTTCTTT. As protein: CASSRGGTTEAFF.

The chain couples TRBV5-1 to TRBJ2-7; 11 bases fit TRBD2. The CDR3 is 14 amino acids. Unmatched junction bases numbered 6, after V lost 5 bases and J lost 5 bases. The V gene's germline CDR1 is SGHRS and CDR2 YFSETQ. In DNA form, the CDR3 reads TGCGCCAGCAGGGTAACTAGCGGGGGAGACGAGCAGTACTTC. It specifies CASRVTSGGDEQYF.

In DNA form, the CDR3 reads TGCGCCAGCAGCCAAGTGACAGATAGCTCCTATAATTCACCCCTCCACTTT. Protein: CASSQVTDSSYNSPLHF. The gene calls are TRBV4-3 and TRBJ1-6; perhaps TRBD1 as D (5 bases). Trimming pared 1 base from V and 0 bases from J, leaving 10 bases between. Germline CDR1 is LGHNA and CDR2 is YSLEER. The CDR3 is 17 residues long.

The genes are TRBV5-1 and TRBJ1-3; 8 bases align to TRBD1. The CDR3 has 16 residues. With 4 bases clipped from V and 2 bases from J, the junction kept 8 bases outside the gene matches. From germline, CDR1 is SGHRS and CDR2 YFSETQ. The CDR3 protein is CASSGRQGFTGNTIYF. CDR3 nucleotides: TGCGCCAGCAGCGGAAGACAGGGGTTTACTGGAAACACCATATATTTT.

The rearrangement links TRBV5-1 to TRBJ2-7; D is uncertain. From germline, CDR1 is SGHRS and CDR2 YFSETQ. V was pared by 0 bases and J by 0 bases, with 7 bases between. The CDR3 runs to 14 residues. CDR3 nucleotides: TGCGCCAGCAGCTTGGACCCTACCTCCTACGAGCAGTACTTC. The encoded protein is CASSLDPTSYEQYF.

The chain links TRBV7-3 to TRBJ2-2; weak D call: TRBD1 (6 bases). Between the trimmed V and J ends, which lost 4 bases and 1 base, there was a span of 7 bases. The CDR3 sequence is 14 residues long. Per the germline V gene, CDR1 is SGHTA and CDR2 is FQGTGA. The DNA for the CDR3 is TGTGCCAGCAGCTCGACAGGGAACACCGGGGAGCTGTTTTTT. It is translated as CASSSTGNTGELFF.

This chain uses TRBV11-3 with TRBJ2-5; 10 bases line up with TRBD2. Germline CDR1 and CDR2: SGHNT and YENEEA. The V segment lost 5 bases and the J segment 5 bases; nucleotides outside the gene matches: 8. This CDR3 is built from 15 residues. The CDR3 sequence: CASSPSGGASETQYF. The CDR3 DNA is TGTGCCAGCAGCCCGAGCGGGGGGGCTAGTGAGACCCAGTACTTC.

This clone came up once. This chain joins TRBV4-1 and TRBJ1-5; 8 positions match TRBD1. J gave up 7 bases and V 0 bases, and 20 bases lay outside the gene matches. Germline CDR1 reads MGHRA; CDR2 reads YSYEKL. The CDR3 consists of 20 residues. CDR3 loop: CASSQDPTGEFLIGGQPQHF. The CDR3, as DNA: TGCGCCAGCAGCCAAGATCCGACAGGGGAGTTCCTTATCGGGGGACAGCCCCAGCATTTT.

The rearrangement joins TRBV14 to TRBJ2-1; possible D gene TRBD2, 5 bases. Germline assignment: CDR1 SGHDN and CDR2 FVKESK. CDR3 size: 14 residues. The ends were cut back, 4 bases at V and 9 bases at J, with 16 bases in the middle. In DNA, the CDR3 is TGTGCCAGCAGCCCGAGAAGGGCAAGCGGTGAGCAGTTCTTC. Its translation is CASSPRRASGEQFF.

V and J are TRBV5-6 and TRBJ1-1; D unclear. V lost 0 bases to trimming and J lost 10 bases, with 10 bases between them. Germline CDR1 is SGHDT and CDR2 is YYEEEE. The CDR3 covers 12 residues. The DNA for the CDR3 is TGTGCCAGCAGCTTGGTAGGTGCTGGAGCTTTCTTT. This translates into CASSLVGAGAFF.

The CDR3 DNA follows: TGTGCCAGCAGTGATTTGCGGGCACCGATACAAGAGACCCAGTACTTC. Translating gives CASSDLRAPIQETQYF. This chain uses TRBV2 with TRBJ2-5, with TRBD2 as a possible D gene (5 bases). This CDR3 has 16 residues. Germline V gene data show CDR1 as SNHLY and CDR2 as FYNNEI. Trimming stripped 3 bases from V and 2 bases from J, with 16 bases between.

This chain joins TRBV6-6 and TRBJ1-1; no clear D. V was shortened by 2 bases and J by 6 bases, with 7 bases between the two germline ends. Looked up from germline, CDR1 is MNHNY and CDR2 is SVGAGI (reference sequence). The CDR3 length is 12 residues. CDR3 DNA sequence: TGTGCCAGCAGTTACGGTCAGGCTGAAGCTTTCTTT. Protein product: CASSYGQAEAFF.

The V gene is TRBV11-3, the J gene TRBJ2-1; the D gene is possibly TRBD2 (5 bases). V was shortened by 1 base and J by 6 bases, with 7 bases between the two germline ends. CDR3 length equals 13 residues. Germline V lookup: CDR1 SGHNT, CDR2 YENEEA. The CDR3 bases are TGTGCCAGCAGCTTAGGCGAGGGCAATGAGCAGTTCTTC. This codes for CASSLGEGNEQFF.

The V and J genes are TRBV11-3 and TRBJ2-3, with 8 bases lining up with TRBD1. Germline loops: CDR1 SGHNT, CDR2 YENEEA. CDR3 length: 20 amino acids. With 1 base clipped from V and 2 bases from J, the junction kept 17 bases outside the gene matches. The CDR3 region is CASSLGLCRDRILSTDTQYF. As DNA, the CDR3 is TGTGCCAGCAGCTTAGGCCTGTGCCGGGACAGGATTTTATCCACAGATACGCAGTATTTT.

This sequence joins TRBV27 and TRBJ1-5; 7 bases align to TRBD1. The J segment lost 0 bases and the V segment lost 5 bases, leaving 7 bases of the junction unmatched. Germline assignment: CDR1 MNHEY and CDR2 SMNVEV (reference sequence). The CDR3 length is 16 residues. The CDR3 reads CASSPGTDPSNQPQHF. CDR3 nucleotide sequence: TGTGCCAGCAGTCCAGGGACAGACCCTAGCAATCAGCCCCAGCATTTT.

The chain recombines TRBV7-2 with TRBJ2-5, with TRBD2 matching over 7 bases. This CDR3 is 15 amino acids long. The V gene end was trimmed by 5 bases and the J gene end by 5 bases; junction bases not matched to a gene: 11. The germline CDR1 and CDR2 sequences are SGHTA and FQGNSA. The CDR3 nucleotides are TGTGCCAGCAGCCCATCCGGCGGGGGTGGTGAGACCCAGTACTTC. The encoded protein is CASSPSGGGGETQYF.

This chain joins TRBV5-6 and TRBJ1-1; D unclear. Trimming pared 4 bases from V and 0 bases from J, leaving 16 bases between. Looked up from germline, CDR1 is SGHDT and CDR2 is YYEEEE. CDR3 length: 16 residues. CDR3: CASSLEGRAMNTEAFF. CDR3 DNA: TGTGCCAGCAGCCTGGAAGGGCGGGCCATGAACACTGAAGCTTTCTTT.

V and J are TRBV7-9 and TRBJ1-1; 8 bases match TRBD1. The CDR3 loop spans 15 amino acids. Per germline, CDR1 SEHNR and CDR2 FQNEAQ (reference sequence). V trimming: 2 bases; J trimming: 6 bases; junction bases outside the gene matches: 8. The chain's CDR3 is CASSLSTGGDSEAFF. The DNA for the CDR3 is TGTGCCAGCAGCTTATCAACAGGGGGTGATTCTGAAGCTTTCTTT.

The V call is TRBV7-7, the J call TRBJ2-6; 10 nucleotides agree with TRBD1. Unmatched junction bases numbered 7, after V lost 5 bases and J lost 0 bases. The V gene's germline CDR1 is SSHAT and CDR2 FNYEAQ (reference sequence). The CDR3 is 18 amino acids. Here the CDR3 DNA reads TGTGCCAGCAGCCGTAGACAGGGGGCTACCTCTGGGGCCAACGTCCTGACTTTC. Translated, it gives CASSRRQGATSGANVLTF.

This chain connects TRBV28 to TRBJ2-1; D possibly corresponds to TRBD2 (6 bases). Germline V gene data show CDR1 as MDHEN and CDR2 as SYDVKM. The germline V and J ends were trimmed by 7 bases and 7 bases, with 17 bases remaining between them. The length of the CDR3 is 14 residues. The CDR3 nucleotides are TGTGCCAGCATTAACCGACTAGACCTTAATGAGCAGTTCTTC. It encodes CASINRLDLNEQFF.

The genes are TRBV11-2 and TRBJ2-7; no firm D call. Germline lookup yields CDR1 SGHAT and CDR2 FQNNGV. The CDR3 sequence is 13 residues long. Trimming removed 6 bases at V and 0 bases at J, with 9 bases between. CDR3 nucleotide sequence: TGTGCCAGCAGTATGACTGTCTCCTACGAGCAGTACTTC. Translating it yields CASSMTVSYEQYF. Variable domain in full (rest from reference TRBV11-2 and TRBJ2-7): EAGVAQSPRYKIIEKRQSVAFWCNPISGHATLYWYQQILGQGPKLLIQFQNNGVVDDSQLPKDRFSAERLKGVDSTLKIQPAKLEDSAVYLCASSMTVSYEQYFGPGTRLTVT.

The rearrangement joins TRBV7-3 to TRBJ2-2, with TRBD1 as a possible D gene (7 bases). Trimming stripped 5 bases from V and 2 bases from J, with 12 bases between. Per germline, CDR1 SGHTA and CDR2 FQGTGA. CDR3 length: 15 residues. DNA for the CDR3: TGTGCCAGCAGCCCCAGGGGGGCCAACACCGGGGAGCTGTTTTTT. Translating gives CASSPRGANTGELFF.

The rearrangement links TRBV9 to TRBJ1-2; a weak D match, TRBD1 (5 bases). This CDR3 comprises 14 residues. CDR1 and CDR2 from the germline V gene are SGDLS and YYNGEE. Trimming removed 3 bases from V and 8 bases from J, with 17 bases in between. The CDR3 DNA reads as TGTGCCAGCAGCGACAGGAAGGGGATGAGAGGCTACACCTTC. The encoded protein is CASSDRKGMRGYTF.

The V gene is TRBV28, the J gene TRBJ1-4; 7 bases agree with TRBD1. The germline V gene has CDR1 MDHEN and CDR2 SYDVKM. CDR3 size: 16 residues. The V gene end was trimmed by 2 bases and the J gene end by 2 bases; junction bases not matched to a gene: 5. The CDR3 DNA reads as TGTGCCAGCAGTTTACACAGGGGAAAGACTAATGAAAAACTGTTTTTT. This codes for CASSLHRGKTNEKLFF.

The chain has TRBV7-8 and TRBJ2-3; perhaps TRBD2 as D (5 bases). Trimming removed 5 bases from V and 9 bases from J, with 18 bases in between. In germline, CDR1 is SGHVS, CDR2 FQNEAQ. The CDR3 extends over 14 amino acids. In DNA, the CDR3 is TGTGCCAGCAGCCCCGGGCTAGCTTCCCCCACGCAGTATTTT. Encoded protein: CASSPGLASPTQYF.

This rearrangement joins TRBV27 to TRBJ2-3; D remains unclear. CDR1 MNHEY and CDR2 SMNVEV come from the germline V gene (reference sequence). The germline V and J ends were trimmed by 2 bases and 0 bases, with 15 bases remaining between them. This CDR3 region has 17 residues. The CDR3 loop reads CASSLQTAERSTDTQYF. The CDR3 nucleotides read TGTGCCAGCAGTTTACAGACGGCAGAACGTAGCACAGATACGCAGTATTTT.